This T cell receptor beta chain was observed in a study of T and B cells in COVID-19 patients. Study at large: Of more than 19 active-infection patients, some 11 were critically ill with mechanical ventilation or extracorporeal membrane oxygenation.

The germline gives CDR1 MNHNS, CDR2 SASEGT. J gave up 0 bases and V 6 bases, and 4 bases lay outside the gene matches. CDR3 length: 16 residues. Each TRB amplification used roughly 220-550 ng of genomic DNA from blood. Multiplex PCR with BIOMED2 TRB-A/B primer pools amplified TRB rearrangements. TCRdb reprocessed the multiplex PCR reads via MiXCR and lists one record per CDR3 protein. The sample shows about 22,000 distinct CDR3 sequences, approximately 28% of them seen only once. This receptor was taken from a human donor who had recovered from COVID-19. The chain is built from TRBV6-1 and TRBJ2-3; 12 bases agree with TRBD2. What was sequenced was blood. CDR3 DNA: TGTGCCAGCAGCCCACTAGCGGGGGGCAGCACAGATACGCAGTATTTT. It encodes CASSPLAGGSTDTQYF.